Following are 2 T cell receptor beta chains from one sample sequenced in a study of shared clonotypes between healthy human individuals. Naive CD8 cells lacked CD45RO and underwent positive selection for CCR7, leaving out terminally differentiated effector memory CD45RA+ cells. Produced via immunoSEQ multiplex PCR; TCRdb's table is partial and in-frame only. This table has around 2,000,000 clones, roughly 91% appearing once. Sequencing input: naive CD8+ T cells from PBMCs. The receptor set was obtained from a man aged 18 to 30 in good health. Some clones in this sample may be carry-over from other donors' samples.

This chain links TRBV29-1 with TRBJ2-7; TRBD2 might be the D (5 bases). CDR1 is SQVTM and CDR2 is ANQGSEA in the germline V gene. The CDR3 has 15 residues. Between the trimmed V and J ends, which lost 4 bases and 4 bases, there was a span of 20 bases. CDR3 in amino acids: CSVVVRASSRYEQYF. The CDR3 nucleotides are TGCAGCGTTGTCGTCCGGGCTAGCAGTCGTTACGAGCAGTACTTC.

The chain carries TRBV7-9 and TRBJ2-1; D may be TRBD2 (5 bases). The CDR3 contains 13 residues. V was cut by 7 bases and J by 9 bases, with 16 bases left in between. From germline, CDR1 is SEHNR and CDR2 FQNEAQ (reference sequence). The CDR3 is CASTNQIGGEQFF. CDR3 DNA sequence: TGTGCCAGCACTAACCAGATCGGAGGTGAGCAGTTCTTC.